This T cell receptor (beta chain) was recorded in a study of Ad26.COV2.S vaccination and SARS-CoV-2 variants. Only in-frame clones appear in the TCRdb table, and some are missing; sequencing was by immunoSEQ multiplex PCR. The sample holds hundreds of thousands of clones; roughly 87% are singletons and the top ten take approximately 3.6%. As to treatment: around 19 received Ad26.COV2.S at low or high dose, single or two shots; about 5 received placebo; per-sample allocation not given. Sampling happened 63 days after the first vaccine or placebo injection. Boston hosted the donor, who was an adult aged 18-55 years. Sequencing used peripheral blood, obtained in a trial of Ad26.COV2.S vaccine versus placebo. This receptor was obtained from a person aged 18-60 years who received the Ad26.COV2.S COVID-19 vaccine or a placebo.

Here the CDR3 reads CASSLPTGPGNTIYF. DNA of the CDR3: TGTGCCAGCAGCTTACCGACAGGGCCTGGAAACACCATATATTTT. The chain recombines TRBV7-6 with TRBJ1-3, with TRBD1 matching 7 bases. Unmatched junction bases numbered 3, after V lost 2 bases and J lost 2 bases. The length of the CDR3 is 15 residues. In germline, CDR1 is SGHVS, CDR2 FNYEAQ.